Presented here are 4 T cell receptor beta chains from one specimen sequenced in a study of human T cells and chemical hapten exposure (dated by TCRdb to about 2021). In the paper's terms, the time point label means: patch test 1, 2 weeks after DPC sensitization. Interpreted using the paper, the treatment or condition label stands for: therapeutic diphenylcyclopropenone sensitization with weekly scalp DPC. Library generation was performed with RACE. Instrument on record: NextSeq 500. TCRdb reran the public reads through fastp at Q25 and MiXCR, keeping productive beta chains. Here each entry gathers all rows of one CDR3 protein and keeps the most common genes and DNA. Here the sample has 300,000 to 350,000 distinct CDR3 sequences; approximately 6.3% occur a single time. Jointly, the top ten make up 8% to 9% of the sample. The sequencing here drew on whole blood, taken in connection with sensitization to the hapten diphenylcyclopropenone (DPC). The receptor set was obtained from a woman between 18 and 29 years old with alopecia areata. Some clones in this sample may be carry-over from other donors' samples.

This clonotype has only a few counts. V is TRBV4-3 and J is TRBJ2-7, with 9 bases matching TRBD2. CDR3 length: 15 residues. Per the germline V gene, CDR1 is LGHNA and CDR2 is YSLEER. V lost 1 base, J lost 1 base, and 2 bases stayed unmatched. The chain's CDR3 is CASSQATSGSYEQYF. CDR3 sequence (DNA): TGCGCCAGCAGCCAAGCAACTAGCGGGTCCTACGAGCAGTACTTC.

This clonotype was seen repeatedly, ten times or more. The chain couples TRBV11-2 to TRBJ2-1; 10 nucleotides agree with TRBD1. The CDR3 is made up of 16 amino acids. V shed 5 bases, J shed 4 bases, and the junction held 8 bases outside the gene matches. The germline V gene has CDR1 SGHAT and CDR2 FQNNGV. In DNA, the CDR3 is TGTGCCAGCAGCGCGAGAGGGACAGGGGTATACAATGAGCAGTTCTTC. The encoded protein is CASSARGTGVYNEQFF.

This clonotype was observed a handful of times. The CDR3 nucleotides are TGCAGCGTTGAAGTGGTAGCAGATACGCAGTATTTT. This codes for CSVEVVADTQYF. The chain links TRBV29-1 to TRBJ2-3, with D unresolved. This CDR3 region has 12 residues. The V end was cut by 1 base, the J end by 4 bases, with 6 bases between. Looked up from germline, CDR1 is SQVTM and CDR2 is ANQGSEA.

This clonotype was seen many times. V usage is TRBV6-6 and J usage is TRBJ2-1; 11 nucleotides line up with TRBD2. This CDR3 has 18 amino acids. Germline V gene lookup returns CDR1 MNHNY and CDR2 SVGAGI (reference sequence). V trimming: 0 bases; J trimming: 4 bases; junction bases outside the gene matches: 8. The CDR3 region has the DNA TGTGCCAGCAGTTACTCACCAAAGACTAGCGGGGAGTACAATGAGCAGTTCTTC. This sequence encodes CASSYSPKTSGEYNEQFF.